Below are 27 T cell receptor beta chains sequenced from a single sample in a study of response to subunit inactivated influenza vaccine. MiXCR, run by TCRdb on the RT-PCR reads, gives a single entry per CDR3 protein. The data hold approximately 700,000 distinct CDR3 sequences, with 15% to 19% observed a single time. Sequenced material: PBMCs from blood, taken roughly 12 days after vaccination. The receptor source for this set is a man aged 45-60 years who received an inactivated influenza vaccine.

This chain connects TRBV29-1 to TRBJ2-1, with 9 bases lining up with TRBD1. Per the germline V gene, CDR1 is SQVTM and CDR2 is ANQGSEA. V gave up 7 bases and J gave up 1 base; unmatched junction bases: 2. The CDR3 runs to 13 residues. CDR3 residues: CSAGTGSYNEQFF. The CDR3 DNA is TGCAGCGCTGGGACAGGGTCCTACAATGAGCAGTTCTTC.

The CDR3 region is CASSLRGSGAQETQYF. As DNA, the CDR3 is TGTGCCAGCAGCTTAAGAGGGAGTGGGGCACAAGAGACCCAGTACTTC. J is TRBJ2-5 and V is TRBV11-1; D may be TRBD1 or TRBD2 (5 bases each). This CDR3 is 16 amino acids long. The germline V gene encodes CDR1 SGHAT and CDR2 FQDESV (reference sequence). The ends were cut back, 2 bases at V and 2 bases at J, with 15 bases in the middle.

There are a few counts of this clonotype. The rearrangement links TRBV12-3 or TRBV12-4 to TRBJ2-5; no firm D call. V dropped 3 bases and J dropped 4 bases, with 15 bases sitting between them. The length of the CDR3 is 15 residues. CDR3 in DNA: TGTGCCAGCAGTTTCGCGGCAGGTCGACGAGAGACCCAGTACTTC. Amino acid sequence: CASSFAAGRRETQYF.

The chain employs TRBV27 and TRBJ2-3; possibly TRBD2 for D (6 bases). CDR3 length equals 16 residues. The ends were cut back, 3 bases at V and 4 bases at J, with 17 bases in the middle. From germline, CDR1 is MNHEY and CDR2 SMNVEV (reference sequence). The CDR3 bases are TGTGCCAGCAGTTTGGGTGTTCTAGCGAGGGCAGATACGCAGTATTTT. Its translation: CASSLGVLARADTQYF.

The rearrangement links TRBV28 to TRBJ1-4, with D perhaps TRBD1 (5 bases). V was pared by 4 bases and J by 8 bases, with 14 bases between. The CDR3 loop spans 14 amino acids. In germline, CDR1 is MDHEN, CDR2 SYDVKM. CDR3 nucleotide sequence: TGTGCCAGCAGTTCCGGGACTCAGATGGAAAAACTGTTTTTT. It yields the protein CASSSGTQMEKLFF.

This clonotype was seen a few times. The chain uses TRBV7-8 and TRBJ1-2, with 8 bases fitting TRBD1. This CDR3 region has 18 residues. The junction had 15 bases not matched to a gene; V was cut back by 5 bases and J by 1 base. CDR1 SGHVS and CDR2 FQNEAQ come from the germline V gene. The DNA for the CDR3 is TGTGCCAGCAGCATCCCTCTTGAACTCGACAGGGGTAACTATGGCTACACCTTC. It specifies CASSIPLELDRGNYGYTF.

J is TRBJ2-7 and V is TRBV3-1, with 8 bases that match TRBD2. This CDR3 has 14 residues. Germline V CDR1 and CDR2: LGHDT, YNNKEL (reference sequence). The junction had 4 bases not matched to a gene; V was cut back by 1 base and J by 5 bases. For the CDR3, the DNA is TGTGCCAGCAGCCAAGTCACTAGCGGCCACGAGCAGTACTTC. Translation gives CASSQVTSGHEQYF.

The CDR3 protein is CASSLVGQGSPYEQYF. The CDR3 DNA reads TGTGCCAGCAGCTTAGTCGGGCAGGGATCCCCCTACGAGCAGTACTTC. The chain employs TRBV11-2 and TRBJ2-7; the D gene is possibly TRBD1 (5 bases). Trimming took 1 base from V and 2 from J, leaving 15 bases between them. Germline assignment: CDR1 SGHAT and CDR2 FQNNGV. The CDR3 contains 16 residues.

This clonotype was recorded a few times. The chain has TRBV18 and TRBJ1-1, with D perhaps TRBD1 (5 bases). The germline gives CDR1 KGHSH, CDR2 LQKENI. Trimming cost V 0 bases and J 3 bases, with 11 bases left between them. The CDR3 loop spans 15 amino acids. The CDR3 bases are TGTGCCAGCTCACCACCTGGGGGACGGGACACTGAAGCTTTCTTT. Translated, it gives CASSPPGGRDTEAFF. The variable domain in full, with the rest retrieved from reference TRBV18 and TRBJ1-1, is NAGVMQNPRHLVRRRGQEARLRCSPMKGHSHVYWYRQLPEEGLKFMVYLQKENIIDESGMPKERFSAEFPKEGPSILRIQQVVRGDSAAYFCASSPPGGRDTEAFFGQGTRLTVV.

This clonotype has at least ten counts. This rearrangement joins TRBV6-2 or TRBV6-3 to TRBJ2-1; no reliable D call. Germline CDR1 MNHEY, CDR2 SVGEGT. The V end lost 6 bases, the J end lost 8 bases, and 11 bases lay between the germline ends. CDR3 length: 12 residues. CDR3 loop: CASRGMIDEQFF. The CDR3 DNA reads as TGTGCCAGCAGGGGAATGATCGATGAGCAGTTCTTC.

This clonotype was detected a few times. The genes are TRBV9 and TRBJ2-2, with 7 bases fitting TRBD2. The trim removed 3 bases at V and 0 bases at J, leaving 5 bases unmatched. Germline lookup yields CDR1 SGDLS and CDR2 YYNGEE. This CDR3 contains 16 residues. Here the CDR3 DNA reads TGTGCCAGCAGCGCCCCTAGCGGCTCGAACACCGGGGAGCTGTTTTTT. This gives the protein CASSAPSGSNTGELFF.

The chain couples TRBV29-1 to TRBJ2-3; tentatively, D is TRBD1 or TRBD2 (8 bases each). Germline-derived CDR1 and CDR2 are SQVTM and ANQGSEA. This CDR3 spans 15 amino acids. V dropped 8 bases and J dropped 3 bases, with 21 bases sitting between them. Here the CDR3 DNA reads TGCAGCCTCCAGGGGGCTAGCGGGTTTACAGATACGCAGTATTTT. This gives the protein CSLQGASGFTDTQYF.

This clonotype was counted a few times. The chain couples TRBV29-1 to TRBJ2-7, with D possibly being TRBD1 (5 bases). CDR3 length: 13 residues. V lost 2 bases and J lost 6, with 14 bases in between. From germline, CDR1 is SQVTM and CDR2 ANQGSEA. CDR3 coding DNA: TGCAGCGTTGAACTTATAGGGGTCTCCGAGCAGTACTTC. It yields the protein CSVELIGVSEQYF.

The rearrangement uses TRBV5-1 and TRBJ2-7; TRBD1 matches 7 bases. The trim removed 6 bases at V and 1 base at J, leaving 4 bases unmatched. Germline lookup yields CDR1 SGHRS and CDR2 YFSETQ. The length of the CDR3 is 13 residues. The CDR3 spells CASTRQGSYEQYF. CDR3 DNA sequence: TGCGCCAGCACAAGACAGGGTTCCTACGAGCAGTACTTC.

The J gene is TRBJ2-7, the V gene TRBV28; no clear D. From germline, CDR1 is MDHEN and CDR2 SYDVKM. The V gene lost 6 bases and the J gene lost 4 bases, with 13 bases spanning the gap. The CDR3 contains 13 residues. Here the CDR3 DNA reads TGTGCCAGCAGCTTCAGATCTATTTACGAGCAGTACTTC. It is translated as CASSFRSIYEQYF. Using reference TRBV28 and TRBJ2-7 for the parts outside the CDR3, the full variable domain is DVKVTQSSRYLVKRTGEKVFLECVQDMDHENMFWYRQDPGLGLRLIYFSYDVKMKEKGDIPEGYSVSREKKERFSLILESASTNQTSMYLCASSFRSIYEQYFGPGTRLTVT.

A few counts support this clonotype. The V and J genes are TRBV5-1 and TRBJ2-3; TRBD1 is a possible D gene (6 bases). Deletions cut 0 bases from V and 5 bases from J, with 19 bases between. This CDR3 comprises 17 residues. Germline V gene data show CDR1 as SGHRS and CDR2 as YFSETQ. Here the CDR3 DNA reads TGCGCCAGCAGCTTGGGTGGCAGCGGACAGATCGTAGATACGCAGTATTTT. Translating gives CASSLGGSGQIVDTQYF.

This clonotype was seen a handful of times. J is TRBJ1-6 and V is TRBV18; TRBD1 matches 7 bases. This CDR3 is built from 13 residues. Per the germline V gene, CDR1 is KGHSH and CDR2 is LQKENI. J was trimmed by 9 bases and V by 4 bases; bases with no gene match: 3. For the CDR3, the DNA is TGTGCCAGCTCACTAAACAGGGGTTCACCCCTCCACTTT. It is translated as CASSLNRGSPLHF.

This chain links TRBV20-1 with TRBJ2-3, with TRBD1 identical over 7 bases. CDR1 is DFQATT, CDR2 SNEGSKA, per germline (reference sequence). The CDR3 has 15 amino acids. Trimming cost V 6 bases and J 5 bases; bases outside gene matches: 14. Written as DNA, the CDR3 is TGCAGTGCCACCGAACCGACAGGGCGAGGAGATACGCAGTATTTT. Translated: CSATEPTGRGDTQYF.

This clonotype came up a few times. The chain joins TRBV12-3 or TRBV12-4 to TRBJ2-1, with 12 bases lining up with TRBD2. Trimming took 6 bases from V and 5 from J; bases not matched to a gene: 2. The CDR3 has 14 amino acids. The CDR3 DNA sequence: TGTGCCAGCAGGACTAGCGGGGGCGACAATGAGCAGTTCTTC. Translating gives CASRTSGGDNEQFF.

The CDR3 loop reads CSASGDRGPDTDTQYF. CDR3 DNA sequence: TGCAGTGCTAGCGGTGACAGGGGGCCGGACACAGATACGCAGTATTTT. The genes are TRBV20-1 and TRBJ2-3, with 10 bases fitting TRBD1. The V gene's germline CDR1 is DFQATT and CDR2 SNEGSKA (reference sequence). The CDR3 length is 16 residues. V dropped 3 bases and J dropped 2; count of bases not matched to a gene: 8.

V is TRBV4-1 and J is TRBJ2-5; D not certain. Deletions cut 4 bases from V and 4 bases from J, with 13 bases between. CDR1 and CDR2 from the germline V gene are MGHRA and YSYEKL. This CDR3 contains 14 residues. The CDR3 region is CASSRGPERETQYF. The CDR3 bases are TGCGCCAGCAGCCGCGGCCCCGAACGAGAGACCCAGTACTTC.

The CDR3 here is CSARGDRGTTDTQYF. The DNA for the CDR3 is TGCAGTGCTAGAGGGGACAGGGGGACCACAGATACGCAGTATTTT. The chain employs TRBV20-1 and TRBJ2-3; 11 nucleotides agree with TRBD1. CDR3 length: 15 amino acids. Germline V lookup: CDR1 DFQATT, CDR2 SNEGSKA (reference sequence). V shed 1 base, J shed 2 bases, and the junction held 2 bases outside the gene matches.

V usage is TRBV28 and J usage is TRBJ2-3; 13 bases agree with TRBD2. V trimming: 6 bases; J trimming: 5 bases; junction bases outside the gene matches: 5. The CDR3 runs 15 residues. Germline V gene lookup returns CDR1 MDHEN and CDR2 SYDVKM. The CDR3 DNA reads TGTGCCAGCAGCGGACTAGCGGGAGTAGGAGATACGCAGTATTTT. Translation: CASSGLAGVGDTQYF.

This clonotype was counted only a few times. The CDR3 loop reads CASSVEDRGHTDTQYF. The CDR3 bases are TGTGCCAGCAGCGTAGAGGACAGGGGCCACACAGATACGCAGTATTTT. The chain uses TRBV9 and TRBJ2-3, with 9 bases fitting TRBD1. This CDR3 contains 16 residues. The germline V gene has CDR1 SGDLS and CDR2 YYNGEE. V lost 0 bases to trimming and J lost 2 bases; unmatched junction nucleotides: 4.

The chain combines TRBV20-1 with TRBJ2-3, with D tentatively TRBD1 (6 bases). This CDR3 has 14 residues. Germline values: CDR1 DFQATT, CDR2 SNEGSKA (reference sequence). The V gene lost 6 bases and the J gene lost 0 bases, with 13 bases spanning the gap. CDR3 bases: TGCAGTGCACTGACTGGACAGAGCACAGATACGCAGTATTTT. Translation: CSALTGQSTDTQYF.

This clonotype showed up many times. The chain employs TRBV24-1 and TRBJ2-1; 8 nucleotides line up with TRBD2. The length of the CDR3 is 14 residues. J was trimmed by 6 bases and V by 0 bases; bases with no gene match: 0. Germline V lookup: CDR1 KGHDR, CDR2 SFDVKD. DNA for the CDR3: TGTGCCACCAGTGATTTGGCGGGGGGCAATGAGCAGTTCTTC. This gives the protein CATSDLAGGNEQFF.

V and J are TRBV4-2 and TRBJ2-7; no clear D. V dropped 2 bases and J dropped 3 bases, with 8 bases sitting between them. Germline V gives CDR1 LGHNA, CDR2 YNFKEQ. The CDR3 length is 13 residues. CDR3 nucleotide sequence: TGTGCCAGCAGCCAAACCGGACGCTACGAGCAGTACTTC. Amino acid sequence: CASSQTGRYEQYF.